These 9 T cell receptor beta chains were sequenced from one sample in a study of cytomegalovirus exposure and HLA in healthy donors. Clones were sequenced by immunoSEQ multiplex PCR, and TCRdb holds only the in-frame ones, with some missing. The sample has about 110,000 clones; around 90% are singletons. Sequences were obtained from PBMCs. The receptors here all came from a woman between 18 and 30 years old in good health and CMV-seropositive.

This chain joins TRBV7-2 and TRBJ2-3; TRBD2 matches at 11 bases. V was clipped by 1 base and J by 3 bases; unmatched bases: 3. Germline lookup yields CDR1 SGHTA and CDR2 FQGNSA. The CDR3 totals 16 residues. CDR3 nucleotides: TGTGCCAGCAGCTTAGTGGGGACTAGCGGAACAGATACGCAGTATTTT. Translating it yields CASSLVGTSGTDTQYF.

CDR3 coding DNA: TGTGCCAGCAGTTTACCGGGACAGATTTCTTCACCCCTCCACTTT. Protein: CASSLPGQISSPLHF. The V gene is TRBV28, the J gene TRBJ1-6; 7 nucleotides align to TRBD1. The junction had 7 bases not matched to a gene; V was cut back by 2 bases and J by 9 bases. Germline loops: CDR1 MDHEN, CDR2 SYDVKM. The CDR3 runs 15 residues.

This chain links TRBV6-4 with TRBJ2-1; TRBD2 aligns across 9 bases. CDR3 length: 14 amino acids. V dropped 3 bases and J dropped 3; count of bases not matched to a gene: 0. Germline lookup yields CDR1 MRHNA and CDR2 SNTAGT. The DNA for the CDR3 is TGTGCCAGCAGTGAGCGGGGGGGCTACAATGAGCAGTTCTTC. This codes for CASSERGGYNEQFF.

The rearrangement joins TRBV6-5 to TRBJ2-5; 8 bases map to TRBD2. Germline trimming cut 6 bases from V and 3 bases from J; bases unmatched to any gene: 6. The CDR3 is made up of 14 amino acids. Germline V CDR1 and CDR2: MNHEY, SVGAGI. In nucleotides, the CDR3 is TGTGCCAGCAGCTCGCCGGGAGGGAAAGAGACCCAGTACTTC. It codes for CASSSPGGKETQYF.

The CDR3 DNA is TGTGCCAGCAGAAACCGGGACAGGCAGATTGAAGCTTTCTTT. Its protein product is CASRNRDRQIEAFF. This sequence joins TRBV27 and TRBJ1-1, with 8 bases aligning to TRBD1. Germline assignment: CDR1 MNHEY and CDR2 SMNVEV (reference sequence). V shed 6 bases and J 7 bases; nucleotides not matched to a gene: 10. CDR3 size: 14 residues.

V is TRBV6-1 and J is TRBJ2-7; possible D gene TRBD1, 5 bases. Per the germline V gene, CDR1 is MNHNS and CDR2 is SASEGT. V lost 8 bases and J lost 1, with 15 bases in between. The CDR3 loop spans 14 amino acids. In DNA form, the CDR3 reads TGTGCCAGCCTCCCGTACCCAGGGTCCTACGAGCAGTACGTC. This translates into CASLPYPGSYEQYV.

The J gene is TRBJ1-2, the V gene TRBV19, with D maybe TRBD1 (5 bases). This CDR3 has 12 residues. Trimming cost V 5 bases and J 6 bases, with 10 bases left between them. In germline, CDR1 is LNHDA, CDR2 SQIVND (reference sequence). Here the CDR3 reads CASSGAADGYTF. CDR3 coding DNA: TGTGCCAGTAGTGGGGCGGCGGATGGCTACACCTTC. Looking up the rest from reference TRBV19 and TRBJ1-2 gives the full variable domain: DGGITQSPKYLFRKEGQNVTLSCEQNLNHDAMYWYRQDPGQGLRLIYYSQIVNDFQKGDIAEGYSVSREKKESFPLTVTSAQKNPTAFYLCASSGAADGYTFGSGTRLTVV.

The CDR3 DNA is TGTGCCAGCAGTGAGGGGACTAGCGGGGGGGAGGAGCAGTTCTTC. It is translated as CASSEGTSGGEEQFF. The rearrangement joins TRBV6-4 to TRBJ2-1; 16 bases are a match to TRBD2. The germline CDR1 and CDR2 sequences are MRHNA and SNTAGT. This CDR3 region has 15 residues. The trim removed 3 bases at V and 10 bases at J, leaving 3 bases unmatched.

V and J are TRBV28 and TRBJ1-5, with a weak D call TRBD1 (5 bases). V was trimmed by 3 bases and J by 1 base, leaving 13 bases between them. Germline-derived CDR1 and CDR2 are MDHEN and SYDVKM. This CDR3 contains 16 residues. The CDR3 loop is CASSFRLDSSNQPQHF. DNA for the CDR3: TGTGCCAGCAGTTTCAGGTTAGACAGCAGCAATCAGCCCCAGCATTTT.